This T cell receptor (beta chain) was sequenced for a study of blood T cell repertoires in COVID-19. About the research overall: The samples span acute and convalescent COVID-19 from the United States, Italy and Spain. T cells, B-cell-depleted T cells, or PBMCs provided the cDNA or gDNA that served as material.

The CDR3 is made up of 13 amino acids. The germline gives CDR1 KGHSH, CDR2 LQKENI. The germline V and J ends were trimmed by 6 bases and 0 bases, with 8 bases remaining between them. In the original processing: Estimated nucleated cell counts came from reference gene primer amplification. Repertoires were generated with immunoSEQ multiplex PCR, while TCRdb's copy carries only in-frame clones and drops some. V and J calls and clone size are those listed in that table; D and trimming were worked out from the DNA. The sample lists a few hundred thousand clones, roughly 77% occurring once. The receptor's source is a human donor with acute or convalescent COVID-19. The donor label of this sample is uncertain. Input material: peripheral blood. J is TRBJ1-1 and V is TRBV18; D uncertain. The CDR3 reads CASSEDLNTEAFF. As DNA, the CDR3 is TGTGCCAGCTCGGAGGATCTGAACACTGAAGCTTTCTTT.